The clone carrying this T cell receptor (beta chain) was observed a handful of times. The antigen is not known. The source of the sample is a study of T-cell memory formation after mild COVID-19. Study-wide findings and caveats: Contracting CD4+ clones lay largely in CM and EM, with CD8+ ones residing in EMRA. Cross-reactive memory apparently joined, as some responding clones appeared in pre-infection memory.

The germline gives CDR1 LGHNA, CDR2 YNFKEQ. Losses at the gene ends were 5 bases for V and 2 bases for J; bases not matched to a gene: 5. CDR3 length: 15 residues. A single record per CDR3 protein comes from TCRdb applying MiXCR to the 5' RACE reads. The sample shows approximately 60,000 distinct CDR3 sequences, about 9.4% of them seen only once. V and J are TRBV4-2 and TRBJ2-1, with 8 positions matching TRBD1. The source material was PBMCs or a T cell subset sorted from them (not recorded which). The receptor's source is a man younger than 35 who had mild COVID-19 (a few samples of this study predate the infection). Cell type and time point are not known. Here the CDR3 DNA reads TGTGCCAGCAGCGATCCAGGGGGCGCCTACAATGAGCAGTTCTTC. Residues: CASSDPGGAYNEQFF.